One TCR beta chain is described in this entry. Antigen: not known. This entry belongs to a study of shared clonotypes between healthy human individuals. Naive CD8 cells were CD45RO-negative, positively selected for CCR7, excluding terminally differentiated effector memory CD45RA+ cells. The study drew its donors from healthy HIV-negative adults without recent acute infections or vaccinations. Germline assignment: CDR1 MDHEN and CDR2 SYDVKM. The CDR3 runs 13 residues. Between the trimmed V and J ends, which lost 6 bases and 3 bases, there was a span of 12 bases. Methods used by the authors: Junction-only sequences produced by ImmunoSEQ had no quality scores, so filtering differed. Generated by immunoSEQ multiplex PCR, the TCRdb table keeps only in-frame clones and is missing some. That table furnishes V, J and clone size, whereas the DNA furnished D and trimming. The data show around 2,000,000 clones, about 95% seen once.

Study-wide results and limits: As a rule, naive subsets had a larger estimated richness than memory subsets. Sampling involved blood alone; tissue repertoires likely differ.

V and J are TRBV28 and TRBJ2-7, with a possible D match to TRBD1 (5 bases). The material sequenced was naive CD8+ T cells sorted from blood. This TCR was sampled from a young man in good health. For the CDR3, the DNA is TGTGCCAGCAGCCAGGGCCTCTTCTACGAGCAGTACTTC. Its translation: CASSQGLFYEQYF.